This T cell receptor (beta chain) was sequenced during a study of neurological immune-mediated disorders (dated by TCRdb to between 2018 and 2020). Background for the entire study: Among the approximately 34 multiple sclerosis patients, roughly 31 had relapsing-remitting MS and 3 had secondary progressive MS. Alongside PBMC samples, the set of some 98 TCR-beta libraries contained longitudinal samples, technical triplicates, and paired CD4+ and CD8+ T-cell subsets that had been sorted. Longitudinal HAM/TSP and healthy donors were sampled at 3 time-points each (roughly 3-45 month intervals). The cohort comprised 65 to 75 subjects: roughly 15 HAM/TSP patients, 34 multiple sclerosis patients and about 20 healthy controls. Peripheral blood TCR-beta repertoires from patients with HTLV-I-associated myelopathy (HAM/TSP), patients with multiple sclerosis, and healthy controls were compared in the study using UMI-based sequencing.

Many counts were recorded for this clonotype. Its recognized antigen is unknown. One base away there is no much larger clone; base qualities are not given. Summary of the overall study and its limitations: TCR clonal expansion was highest in HAM/TSP patients and lowest in MS patients, with MS patients falling below even healthy controls. No clinical or MRI features were associated with the MS cluster, and the authors said that larger cohorts are needed. No identical CDR3 amino acid sequences were found to be shared among expanded clones across subjects, suggesting that TCR-beta repertoires were private in all groups. Phylogenetic analysis grouped repertoires from 18 of 34 MS patients into a cluster of related CDR3 sequences, suggesting a possible repertoire-level signature.

The time point tag for this specimen amounts to: longitudinal time-point 3. For unsorted PBMC libraries, 2 million PBMCs were used after storage in RNAlater at -80 degrees C until RNA extraction. Multiple sclerosis patients were enrolled in a US clinical protocol evaluating disease progression by magnetic resonance imaging. Peripheral blood was subjected to Ficoll-Hypaque density gradient centrifugation to isolate PBMCs, which were then cryopreserved in liquid nitrogen. V and J are truncated by 0 bases and 0 bases respectively, leaving an intervening sequence of 8 bases. Per the germline V gene, MGHRA is the CDR1 and YSYEKL is the CDR2. From cysteine to phenylalanine, the CDR3 is 16 amino acids long. Of all the DNA, just the CDR3 is kept, 48 bases in frame from base 1. cDNA was synthesized by template-switch 5'RACE using a primer carrying a 10-nucleotide random unique molecular identifier by which each TCR transcript was tagged. Every sequencing run yielded over 200 million TCR-beta sequences covering 15-18 subjects. The RNeasy kit was used for extraction of total RNA. The KAPA Real-time Library Amplification kit was used to amplify TCR-beta VDJ regions with primers for the TCR constant region and the 5'RACE anchor. Sample indexes and Illumina adaptors were added in a first PCR, and a second PCR then increased library yield. After Ampure bead purification, the TCR product of roughly 650 bp was size-selected on a 2% E-gel SizeSelection system. Library quality was checked on a Bioanalyzer, concentration was measured with Qubit, and libraries were quantified with the Kapa Library Quantification kit before pooling. Libraries were sequenced paired-end 2 x 150 bp on an Illumina HiSeq 2500. To increase sequence diversity, about 23-32% phiX was spiked into each library pool. The study's processing was this. The quality-filtered reads were processed with the UMI-based MiGEC pipeline, whose error correction step removed more than 85% of the raw TCR sequences. IMGT germline references were used for aligning VDJ genes, and each clonotype was defined as a unique CDR3 amino acid sequence together with its V-J genes. Clonal expansion, Shannon diversity, and CDR3 relatedness (CalcPairwiseDistances, ClusterSamples) were evaluated with VDJtools, and phylogenetic trees were built with CLCbio workbench. A clone was classed as expanded if it had 8 or more unique UMIs, a cutoff based on coefficient-of-variation modelling across technical triplicates. TCRdb passed the public sequencing reads through fastp at Q25 and MiXCR, retaining productive beta sequences. Rows with one shared CDR3 protein collapse into an entry with the most common genes and DNA. TCRdb, not the original authors, processed these V and J calls. For this sample there are about 81,000 distinct CDR3 sequences; about 4% appear just once. 5% to 6% of the sample is taken by the ten largest.

The chain links TRBV4-1 with TRBJ1-4; the D gene assignment is ambiguous. The receptor comes from a woman aged 55-69 years with multiple sclerosis. Sequencing was done on a sample of PBMCs. The DNA is TGCGCCAGCAGCCAAGAAGGAACCCCAACTAATGAAAAACTGTTTTTT. Translated, it reads CASSQEGTPTNEKLFF.